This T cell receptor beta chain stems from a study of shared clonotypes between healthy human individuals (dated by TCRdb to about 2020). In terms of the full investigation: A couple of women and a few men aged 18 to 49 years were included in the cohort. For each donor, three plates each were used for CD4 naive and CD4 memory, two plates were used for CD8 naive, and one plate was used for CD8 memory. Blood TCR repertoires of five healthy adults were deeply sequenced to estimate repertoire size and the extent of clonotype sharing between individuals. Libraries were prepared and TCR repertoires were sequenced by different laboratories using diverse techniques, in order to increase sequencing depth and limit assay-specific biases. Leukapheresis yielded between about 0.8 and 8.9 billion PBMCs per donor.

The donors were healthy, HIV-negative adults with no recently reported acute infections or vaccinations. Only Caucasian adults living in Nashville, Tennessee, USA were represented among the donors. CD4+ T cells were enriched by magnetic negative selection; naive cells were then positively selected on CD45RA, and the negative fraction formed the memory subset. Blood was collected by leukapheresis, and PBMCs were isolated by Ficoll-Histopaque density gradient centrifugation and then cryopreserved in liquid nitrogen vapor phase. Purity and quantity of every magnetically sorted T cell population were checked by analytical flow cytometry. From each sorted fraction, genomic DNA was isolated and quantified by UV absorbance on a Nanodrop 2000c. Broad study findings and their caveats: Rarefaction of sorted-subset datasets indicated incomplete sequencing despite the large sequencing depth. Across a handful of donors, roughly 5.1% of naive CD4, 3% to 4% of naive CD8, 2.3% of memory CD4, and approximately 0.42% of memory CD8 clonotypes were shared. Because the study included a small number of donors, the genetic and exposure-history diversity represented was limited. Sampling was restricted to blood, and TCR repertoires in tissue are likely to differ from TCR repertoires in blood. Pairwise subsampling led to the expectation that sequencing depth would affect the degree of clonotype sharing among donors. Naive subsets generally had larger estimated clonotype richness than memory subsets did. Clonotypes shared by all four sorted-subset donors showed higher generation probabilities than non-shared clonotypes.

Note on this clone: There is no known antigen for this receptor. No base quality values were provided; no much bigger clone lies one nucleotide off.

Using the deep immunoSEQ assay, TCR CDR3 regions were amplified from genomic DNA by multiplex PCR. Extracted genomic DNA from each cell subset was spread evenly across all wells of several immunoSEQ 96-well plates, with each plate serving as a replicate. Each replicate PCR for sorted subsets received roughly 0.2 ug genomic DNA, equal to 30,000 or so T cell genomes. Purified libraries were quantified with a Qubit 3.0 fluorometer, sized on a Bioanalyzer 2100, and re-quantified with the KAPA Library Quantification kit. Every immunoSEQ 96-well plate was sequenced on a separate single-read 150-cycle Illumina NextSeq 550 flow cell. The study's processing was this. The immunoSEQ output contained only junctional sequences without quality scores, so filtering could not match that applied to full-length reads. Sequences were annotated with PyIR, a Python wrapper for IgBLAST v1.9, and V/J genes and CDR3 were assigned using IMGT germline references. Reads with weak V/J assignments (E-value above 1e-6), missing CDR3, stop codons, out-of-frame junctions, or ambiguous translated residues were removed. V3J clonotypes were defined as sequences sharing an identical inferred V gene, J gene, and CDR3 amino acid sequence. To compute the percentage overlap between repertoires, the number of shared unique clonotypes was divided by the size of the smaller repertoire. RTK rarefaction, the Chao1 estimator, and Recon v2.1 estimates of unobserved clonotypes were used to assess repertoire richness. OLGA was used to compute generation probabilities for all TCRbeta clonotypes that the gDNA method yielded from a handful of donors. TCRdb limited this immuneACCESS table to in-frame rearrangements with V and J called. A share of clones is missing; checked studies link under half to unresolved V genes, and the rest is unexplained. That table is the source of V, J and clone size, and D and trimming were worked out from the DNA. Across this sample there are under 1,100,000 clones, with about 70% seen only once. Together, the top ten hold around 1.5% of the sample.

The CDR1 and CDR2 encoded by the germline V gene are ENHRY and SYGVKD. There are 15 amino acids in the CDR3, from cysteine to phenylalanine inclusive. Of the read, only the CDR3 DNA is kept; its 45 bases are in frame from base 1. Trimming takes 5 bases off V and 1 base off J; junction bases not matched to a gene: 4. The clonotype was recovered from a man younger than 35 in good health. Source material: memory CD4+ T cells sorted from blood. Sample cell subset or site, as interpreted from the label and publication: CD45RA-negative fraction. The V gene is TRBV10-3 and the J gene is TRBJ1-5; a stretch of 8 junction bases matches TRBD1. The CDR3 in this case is CAISPTGVSNQPQHF. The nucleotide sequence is TGTGCCATCAGTCCGACAGGGGTGAGCAATCAGCCCCAGCATTTT.